Given below is one T cell receptor (beta chain) in context. The antigen is undetermined. CDR3 length: 17 amino acids. The germline V gene encodes CDR1 SGHDN and CDR2 FVKESK. Researchers put TCRalpha and TCRbeta cDNA through two nested PCRs lasting around 15 and 10 cycles. TCRdb reprocessed the 5' RACE reads, with one entry per CDR3 protein and no DNA. Recorded for this sample: roughly 150,000 distinct CDR3 sequences. The sample is drawn from a study of monozygotic twins with inflammatory bowel disease. Study observations and caveats: Researchers report that IBD patients shared fewer clonotypes with others than healthy twins, especially amid disease activity. Against healthy co-twins, IBD patients had lower TCRbeta diversity (measured by inverse Simpson).

This sequence joins TRBV14 and TRBJ1-1. The sequenced sample consisted of blood. The receptor was derived from a human donor with ulcerative colitis or Crohn's disease, or a healthy co-twin of an affected twin (not recorded which). The CDR3 here is CASSQRYVEPLGTEAFF.